These T cell receptor beta chains were read from a single sample in a study of CD4 and CD8 cells across lung adenocarcinoma regions. Each CDR3 protein gets one entry after TCRdb re-called the PCR reads with MiXCR. Altogether more than 25,000 distinct CDR3 sequences are present, about 50% being singletons, with the ten largest covering approximately 46%. The sample comprised CD8+ T cells from the center of a lung tumor. The receptor set was obtained from a male donor with lung adenocarcinoma. The CD4 and CD8 labels of this study may be unreliable. CDR3s include the opening cysteine and the closing phenylalanine or tryptophan. D genes are given only for firm matches. Clone size appears in some rows only: once, few, many, or a class for an expanded clone.

v_call: TRBV6-1
d_call: TRBD1
clone_size: -
j_call: TRBJ2-3
cdr3_nt: TGTGCCAGCAAGGCACAGGGGGCTCGCAAAAATACGCAGTATTTT
cdr3_aa: CASKAQGARKNTQYF

v_call: TRBV6-5
d_call: TRBD2
clone_size: few
j_call: TRBJ2-5
cdr3_nt: TGTGCCAGCAGTTACTCTAGCGGGACCGCTTGGGAGACCCAGTACTTC
cdr3_aa: CASSYSSGTAWETQYF

v_call: TRBV3-1
d_call: -
clone_size: -
j_call: TRBJ2-5
cdr3_nt: TGTGCCAGCAAACCTTTTAGCGGAGTCAGGGAGACCCAGTACTTC
cdr3_aa: CASKPFSGVRETQYF

v_call: TRBV3-1
d_call: -
clone_size: many
j_call: TRBJ2-5
cdr3_nt: TGTGCCAGCAGCCAAGGCAGGGTGGCGGAGACCCAGTACTTC
cdr3_aa: CASSQGRVAETQYF

v_call: TRBV6-1
d_call: TRBD2
clone_size: -
j_call: TRBJ2-3
cdr3_nt: TGTGCCAGCAGTAAGCGGGACAGCACAGATACGCAGTATTTT
cdr3_aa: CASSKRDSTDTQYF

v_call: TRBV6-5
d_call: -
clone_size: -
j_call: TRBJ2-1
cdr3_nt: TGTGCCAGCAGTTCACCGACAGGTTACAATGAGCAGTTCTTC
cdr3_aa: CASSSPTGYNEQFF

v_call: TRBV27
d_call: -
clone_size: -
j_call: TRBJ1-2
cdr3_nt: TGTGCCAGCAGTTTAGACCCCTTCAACTATGGCTACACCTTC
cdr3_aa: CASSLDPFNYGYTF

v_call: TRBV6-1
d_call: -
clone_size: once
j_call: TRBJ2-5
cdr3_nt: TGTGCCAGCAGTGAAGCGGGGATGGGAGTTAAAGATATGCAGTACTTT
cdr3_aa: CASSEAGMGVKDMQYF

v_call: TRBV6-1
d_call: -
clone_size: many
j_call: TRBJ2-3
cdr3_nt: TGTGCCAGCAGGACAATGGGCGGGAAAATAGATACGCAGTATTTT
cdr3_aa: CASRTMGGKIDTQYF

v_call: TRBV15
d_call: -
clone_size: many
j_call: TRBJ2-2
cdr3_nt: TGTGCCACCAGCAGCCGAGCCCTCACCGGGGAGCTGTTTTTT
cdr3_aa: CATSSRALTGELFF

v_call: TRBV10-1
d_call: -
clone_size: once
j_call: TRBJ2-3
cdr3_nt: TGCGCCAGCACGGGGCGGTCACACACAGATATGCAGTATTTC
cdr3_aa: CASTGRSHTDMQYF

v_call: TRBV27
d_call: -
clone_size: -
j_call: TRBJ2-4
cdr3_nt: TGTGCCAGCAGCCCAGCGGGCGGGGCCAAAGACATTCAGTACTTC
cdr3_aa: CASSPAGGAKDIQYF

v_call: TRBV20-1
d_call: TRBD1
clone_size: -
j_call: TRBJ1-1
cdr3_nt: TGCAGTGCTTCGGGACAGGGGAAAGGGGTGAACACTGAAGCTTTCTTT
cdr3_aa: CSASGQGKGVNTEAFF

v_call: TRBV6-1
d_call: TRBD1
clone_size: -
j_call: TRBJ2-7
cdr3_nt: TGTGCCAGCAGTACCGGGACAGCCTACGAGCAGTACTTC
cdr3_aa: CASSTGTAYEQYF

v_call: TRBV4-1
d_call: -
clone_size: many
j_call: TRBJ2-1
cdr3_nt: TGCGCCAGCAGCCAAGTCATGGACAGATTCAAGTTCTTC
cdr3_aa: CASSQVMDRFKFF

v_call: TRBV3-1
d_call: -
clone_size: many
j_call: TRBJ1-1
cdr3_nt: TGTGCCAGCAGCCGACAGAACACTGAAGCTTTCTTT
cdr3_aa: CASSRQNTEAFF

v_call: TRBV6-1
d_call: TRBD2
clone_size: few
j_call: TRBJ2-1
cdr3_nt: TGTGCCAGCAGAAAGACTAGCGGGGGGGTACCTTCCTACAATGAGCAGTTCTTC
cdr3_aa: CASRKTSGGVPSYNEQFF

v_call: TRBV5-1
d_call: -
clone_size: many
j_call: TRBJ2-1
cdr3_nt: TGCGCCAGCAGCTTGAGTGGCGGGCGGCCCGGGGAGCAGTTCTTC
cdr3_aa: CASSLSGGRPGEQFF

v_call: TRBV6-1
d_call: -
clone_size: -
j_call: TRBJ2-4
cdr3_nt: TGTGTCTCGGGGCGGGGAGCCAAAAACATTCAGTACTTC
cdr3_aa: CVSGRGAKNIQYF

v_call: TRBV4-1
d_call: -
clone_size: many
j_call: TRBJ2-7
cdr3_nt: TGCGCCAGCAGCCAAGACCCTTTTACGGGGGAAGCCGAGCAGTACTTC
cdr3_aa: CASSQDPFTGEAEQYF

v_call: TRBV6-1
d_call: -
clone_size: -
j_call: TRBJ2-3
cdr3_nt: TGTGCCAGCGGTGAAGGGAGCGGAATCACAGATACGCAGTATTTC
cdr3_aa: CASGEGSGITDTQYF

v_call: TRBV28
d_call: -
clone_size: -
j_call: TRBJ1-4
cdr3_nt: TGTGCCAGCAAGGACAGCACTAATGAAAAACTGTTTTTT
cdr3_aa: CASKDSTNEKLFF

v_call: TRBV9
d_call: TRBD2
clone_size: few
j_call: TRBJ2-5
cdr3_nt: TGTGCCAGCAGCCCTGAGGGGGGACTAGTGGAAGAGACCCAGTACTTC
cdr3_aa: CASSPEGGLVEETQYF

v_call: TRBV6-1
d_call: TRBD2
clone_size: -
j_call: TRBJ2-4
cdr3_nt: TGTGCCAGCCACCTCGCGGGGGAGTGTGCCAAAGACACTCAGTATTTC
cdr3_aa: CASHLAGECAKDTQYF

v_call: TRBV6-1
d_call: TRBD2
clone_size: -
j_call: TRBJ2-4
cdr3_nt: TGTGCCAGCAGCGTAGCGGGGGGGAATAACATTCAGTACTTC
cdr3_aa: CASSVAGGNNIQYF

v_call: TRBV27
d_call: TRBD2
clone_size: -
j_call: TRBJ2-3
cdr3_nt: TGTGCCAGCACTCGGCTAGCGGGCAAAAACACTCAGTATTTT
cdr3_aa: CASTRLAGKNTQYF

v_call: TRBV27
d_call: TRBD1
clone_size: many
j_call: TRBJ2-5
cdr3_nt: TGTGCCAGCAGTACCCAGGGGGCTCGGGAGACCCAGTACTTC
cdr3_aa: CASSTQGARETQYF

v_call: TRBV6-1
d_call: -
clone_size: -
j_call: TRBJ2-2
cdr3_nt: TGTGCCAGCAGTACCCACCGGGACACCACGAACACCGGGGAGCTGTTTTTT
cdr3_aa: CASSTHRDTTNTGELFF

v_call: TRBV10-1
d_call: -
clone_size: -
j_call: TRBJ2-5
cdr3_nt: TGCGCCAGCACAGCGGGGCGCGGGGGCCTAGACCAAGAGACCCAGTACTTC
cdr3_aa: CASTAGRGGLDQETQYF

v_call: TRBV12-3/TRBV12-4
d_call: -
clone_size: -
j_call: TRBJ1-2
cdr3_nt: TGTGCCAGCAGTTTTTACGGGGGTGACTATGGCTACACCTTC
cdr3_aa: CASSFYGGDYGYTF

v_call: TRBV27
d_call: TRBD2
clone_size: few
j_call: TRBJ2-5
cdr3_nt: TGTGCGGGCAGTGGCCTAGCGGGCACAGAGACCCAGTACTTT
cdr3_aa: CAGSGLAGTETQYF

v_call: TRBV6-1
d_call: TRBD2
clone_size: many
j_call: TRBJ2-3
cdr3_nt: TGTGCCAGCAGCCCGCCTAATAGCGGGAGAAATACGCAGTATTTT
cdr3_aa: CASSPPNSGRNTQYF